Listed below are T cell receptor beta chains from one sample, sequenced in a study of blood T cell repertoires in COVID-19. Repertoires were generated with immunoSEQ multiplex PCR, while TCRdb's copy carries only in-frame clones and drops some. The repertoire has about 130,000 clones, approximately 87% of them found once; the top ten carry approximately 4%. Sequencing was done on a sample of peripheral blood. The receptors come from a woman aged 55 to 70 with acute or convalescent COVID-19. Each CDR3 is given without its conserved first and last residue. The order of the fields is J gene, D gene, clone size, V gene, CDR3 protein. A D gene is named only where the DNA matches it firmly. Clone sizes are given selectively: once, few, many, or a class where the clone is expanded.

>TRBJ1-5|NA|NA|TRBV7-2
ASSLGQIVQPQH
>TRBJ2-1|TRBD2|once|TRBV27
ASSRLAGGPVNEQF
>TRBJ1-2|TRBD1|NA|TRBV25-1
ASSEPSTGGVNYGYT
>TRBJ1-5|TRBD1|NA|TRBV19
ATRTGNSNQPQH
>TRBJ1-2|NA|once|TRBV28
ASRAVSGYT
>TRBJ2-7|TRBD2|once|TRBV13
ASSLGTGLAGDEQY
>TRBJ2-7|NA|NA|TRBV11-2
ASSLNRVDRLYEQY
>TRBJ2-4|TRBD2|once|TRBV30
AGIAGSIQY
>TRBJ1-1|NA|NA|TRBV18
ASSPLRGDTEAF
>TRBJ2-1|TRBD2|once|TRBV9
ASSPLAGGNNEQF
>TRBJ2-6|NA|NA|TRBV18
ASSPIKAGERSGANVLT
>TRBJ2-7|TRBD2|NA|TRBV9
ASSVRGSSYEQY
>TRBJ2-5|TRBD2|NA|TRBV3-1/TRBV3-2
ASSQVRGGSLAGVGETQY
>TRBJ1-5|NA|NA|TRBV2
ASSNRGTRRQPQH
>TRBJ2-2|TRBD2|NA|TRBV29-1
SVAGGPNTGELF
>TRBJ2-1|TRBD2|NA|TRBV30
AWSLTSWNEQF
>TRBJ2-3|TRBD2|NA|TRBV2
ASQRERTDTQY
>TRBJ1-2|TRBD1|NA|TRBV29-1
SVPGQGHNYGYT
>TRBJ1-4|NA|NA|TRBV9
ASSVAASPRVGLF
>TRBJ1-5|TRBD1|NA|TRBV5-8
ASSPDRTGPQH
>TRBJ2-2|TRBD1|once|TRBV30
AWSPDRTGDTGELF
>TRBJ1-2|TRBD1|NA|TRBV6-5
ASSYAPTGAYGYT
>TRBJ1-2|NA|NA|TRBV28
ASTTGSYGYT
>TRBJ1-1|NA|NA|TRBV2
ASSVWQGGTEAF
>TRBJ1-2|NA|NA|TRBV11-3
ASSSGTSYGYT
>TRBJ2-1|NA|once|TRBV10-1
ASSQTGSGGYNEQF
>TRBJ1-2|NA|NA|TRBV7-9
ASSLSLDGGGFGYGYT